This entry concerns a single T cell receptor (beta chain). Antigen unknown. PCR involved 60 Vbeta and 13 Jbeta primers. Clones were read by immunoSEQ multiplex PCR, and TCRdb kept only the in-frame ones, dropping some. Seen here are 150,000 to 200,000 clones, 70% observed once, and the top ten hold about 4.7%. The data belong to a study of cytomegalovirus exposure and HLA in healthy donors. The J segment lost 2 bases and the V segment lost 0 bases, leaving 9 bases of the junction unmatched. The CDR3 loop spans 17 amino acids. Germline CDR1 SGHRS, CDR2 YFSETQ. Study-level findings and limits: A few of the chains that were CMV-associated were confirmed in vitro to be specific for CMV antigens.

The clonotype was recovered from a man aged 18 to 29 in good health and CMV-seropositive. The rearrangement joins TRBV5-1 to TRBJ2-3; 7 bases map to TRBD2. The material sequenced was PBMCs. The CDR3 spells CASSLGVRRGNTDTQYF. The CDR3 nucleotides read TGCGCCAGCAGCTTGGGGGTGAGGCGGGGGAACACAGATACGCAGTATTTT.